What follows are 20 T cell receptor beta chains derived from one specimen sequenced in a study of T-cell reconstitution after alpha-beta-depleted transplantation in children. It was with unique molecular identifiers that the TCRbeta library was prepared. TCRdb re-analysed the PCR reads in MiXCR, keeping a single row per CDR3 protein. Of fewer than 750,000 distinct CDR3 sequences listed, 23% are singletons. Specimen: PBMCs, mostly from graft donor cells, collected 360 days after TCRalphabeta/CD19-depleted stem cell transplant. The receptor set was obtained from a boy under two years old who had a stem cell transplant for acute myeloid leukemia, so the T cells may come from the graft donor.

The table lists this clonotype with many counts. V and J are TRBV27 and TRBJ2-1; 9 bases line up with TRBD1. This CDR3 region has 17 residues. J lost 7 bases, V lost 5 bases, and 15 bases had no gene match. Per the germline V gene, CDR1 is MNHEY and CDR2 is SMNVEV (reference sequence). The CDR3 nucleotides read TGTGCCAGCAGTACCCTTAACCCGGGACAGGGTATTAATGAGCAGTTCTTC. It is translated as CASSTLNPGQGINEQFF.

This clonotype was seen repeatedly, ten times or more. The chain uses TRBV12-3 or TRBV12-4 and TRBJ2-1, with D perhaps TRBD1 (6 bases). This CDR3 region has 14 residues. V gave up 4 bases and J gave up 2 bases, with 9 bases separating them. The CDR3 DNA sequence: TGTGCCAGCAGTTCCAACAGGGCCTACAATGAGCAGTTCTTC. It translates to CASSSNRAYNEQFF.

This clonotype was seen just once. The chain employs TRBV3-1 and TRBJ1-2; the match to TRBD1 covers 9 bases. Per the germline V gene, CDR1 is LGHDT and CDR2 is YNNKEL (reference sequence). V lost 4 bases to trimming and J lost 3 bases; unmatched junction nucleotides: 6. This CDR3 has 15 residues. CDR3 DNA: TGTGCCAGCAGCCCTTCCGGGGACAGGGACTATGGCTACACCTTC. It is translated as CASSPSGDRDYGYTF.

The CDR3 DNA sequence: TGTGCCAGCAGTTACCGGACAGGGGGCTTAACCTCCTACGAGCAGTACTTC. It translates to CASSYRTGGLTSYEQYF. The chain carries TRBV6-2 or TRBV6-3 and TRBJ2-7, with TRBD1 identical over 11 bases. CDR1 and CDR2 from the germline V gene are MNHEY and SVGEGT. The CDR3 loop spans 17 amino acids. V was pared by 2 bases and J by 0 bases, with 6 bases of the junction left unmatched.

This clonotype occurred many times. The CDR3 DNA follows: TGTGCCAGCAGACTAGAAGGCGCAGATACGCAGTATTTT. Protein: CASRLEGADTQYF. The chain joins TRBV11-1 to TRBJ2-3, with D maybe TRBD2 (5 bases). The germline V gene has CDR1 SGHAT and CDR2 FQDESV (reference sequence). The CDR3 length is 13 residues. V shed 6 bases and J shed 4 bases, with 11 bases lying between them.

The chain couples TRBV29-1 to TRBJ1-2; 7 bases align to TRBD1. Trimming cost V 6 bases and J 4 bases; bases outside gene matches: 8. Looked up from germline, CDR1 is SQVTM and CDR2 is ANQGSEA. The CDR3 is made up of 13 amino acids. CDR3: CSVWDSFGYGYTF. The CDR3 region has the DNA TGCAGCGTATGGGACAGCTTTGGCTATGGCTACACCTTC. Looking up the rest from reference TRBV29-1 and TRBJ1-2 gives the full variable domain: SAVISQKPSRDICQRGTSLTIQCQVDSQVTMMFWYRQQPGQSLTLIATANQGSEATYESGFVIDKFPISRPNLTFSTLTVSNMSPEDSSIYLCSVWDSFGYGYTFGSGTRLTVV.

The rearrangement links TRBV7-6 to TRBJ2-1; TRBD2 is a possible D gene (6 bases). CDR3 length equals 15 residues. Germline loops: CDR1 SGHVS, CDR2 FNYEAQ. V gave up 3 bases and J gave up 0 bases, with 9 bases separating them. The CDR3 sequence is CASSFRDFSYNEQFF. For the CDR3, the DNA is TGTGCCAGCAGCTTCCGGGACTTCTCCTACAATGAGCAGTTCTTC.

V and J are TRBV7-2 and TRBJ2-5; TRBD1 agrees at 7 bases. Germline CDR1 is SGHTA and CDR2 is FQGNSA. The CDR3 is made up of 16 amino acids. The ends lost 2 bases at V and 1 base at J; junction bases unmatched: 7. Here the CDR3 reads CASSLRHRTGQETQYF. The DNA of the CDR3 is TGTGCCAGCAGCTTACGGCACCGGACAGGCCAAGAGACCCAGTACTTC.

This clonotype has at least ten counts. CDR3 DNA: TGTGCCAGCAGCTTGCTCCTCACTCCGAACACTGAAGCTTTCTTT. Its protein is CASSLLLTPNTEAFF. The chain has TRBV7-9 and TRBJ1-1, with D hard to call. The CDR3 has 15 residues. Germline V CDR1 and CDR2: SEHNR, FQNEAQ (reference sequence). The germline V and J ends were trimmed by 3 bases and 1 base, with 12 bases remaining between them.

This clonotype was seen ten or more times. The chain uses TRBV5-1 and TRBJ2-3, with TRBD1 as a possible D gene (5 bases). Trimming stripped 2 bases from V and 0 bases from J, with 13 bases between. Per the germline V gene, CDR1 is SGHRS and CDR2 is YFSETQ. This CDR3 region has 16 residues. CDR3 in amino acids: CASSFGQTTSTDTQYF. DNA for the CDR3: TGCGCCAGCAGCTTCGGACAAACAACTAGCACAGATACGCAGTATTTT.

This clonotype showed up just a few times. The chain joins TRBV12-5 to TRBJ2-5; a weak D match, TRBD2 (6 bases). The V and J ends lost 7 bases and 1 base respectively, with 16 bases between them. The CDR3 sequence is 15 residues long. Per the germline V gene, CDR1 is LGHNT and CDR2 is FRNRAP. Here the CDR3 reads CASVKGSGLQETQYF. DNA of the CDR3: TGTGCTAGTGTCAAAGGAAGCGGGCTCCAAGAGACCCAGTACTTC.

The V and J genes are TRBV7-3 and TRBJ1-1, with a possible D match to TRBD1 (5 bases). Trimming took off 4 bases at V and 1 base at J, with 16 bases between the two ends. This CDR3 region has 16 residues. Germline V gives CDR1 SGHTA, CDR2 FQGTGA. CDR3 residues: CASSSAGEGPNTEAFF. CDR3 nucleotide sequence: TGTGCCAGCAGCTCCGCGGGGGAGGGTCCGAACACTGAAGCTTTCTTT. Complete variable domain (other parts from reference TRBV7-3 and TRBJ1-1): GAGVSQTPSNKVTEKGKYVELRCDPISGHTALYWYRQSLGQGPEFLIYFQGTGAADDSGLPNDRFFAVRPEGSVSTLKIQRTERGDSAVYLCASSSAGEGPNTEAFFGQGTRLTVV.

The chain carries TRBV6-1 and TRBJ1-6; D is ambiguous. CDR1 and CDR2 from the germline V gene are MNHNS and SASEGT. There are 15 residues in the CDR3. The V end was cut by 6 bases, the J end by 11 bases, with 20 bases between. CDR3 bases: TGTGCCAGCAGAACAAACCGGGCCCCAAGGCCACCCCTCCACTTT. Protein product: CASRTNRAPRPPLHF.

The chain carries TRBV5-6 and TRBJ2-7, with D possibly being TRBD1 or TRBD2 (6 bases each). Germline V gene lookup returns CDR1 SGHDT and CDR2 YYEEEE. The CDR3 extends over 14 amino acids. Trimming took 5 bases from V and 5 from J, leaving 17 bases between them. This CDR3 is CASRPGWGDNEQYV. For the CDR3, the DNA is TGTGCCAGCAGACCTGGTTGGGGGGACAACGAGCAGTACGTC.

The gene calls are TRBV15 and TRBJ2-7; D is possibly TRBD1 or TRBD2 (5 bases each). The CDR3 has 17 amino acids. Looked up from germline, CDR1 is LNHNV and CDR2 is YYDKDF (reference sequence). V lost 0 bases to trimming and J lost 3 bases, with 18 bases between them. This chain's CDR3 is CATSRDHGRDVNYEQYF. Here the CDR3 DNA reads TGTGCCACCAGCAGAGATCACGGCAGGGACGTAAACTACGAGCAGTACTTC.

This clonotype occurred a few times. This chain uses TRBV15 with TRBJ2-5; 8 bases match TRBD1. V lost 3 bases and J lost 5; bases outside the gene matches: 5. The CDR3 has 14 amino acids. Germline loops: CDR1 LNHNV, CDR2 YYDKDF (reference sequence). The CDR3 protein is CATSRDRVQETQYF. CDR3 sequence (DNA): TGTGCCACCAGCAGGGACAGGGTACAGGAGACCCAGTACTTC.

The chain recombines TRBV14 with TRBJ2-5; D is possibly TRBD1 (7 bases). This CDR3 is built from 15 residues. V lost 4 bases and J 3 bases, leaving 15 bases between the germline ends. The germline V gene encodes CDR1 SGHDN and CDR2 FVKESK. The CDR3, as DNA: TGTGCCAGCAGCCCTTTAGGAGGGGGCGAAGAGACCCAGTACTTC. Protein product: CASSPLGGGEETQYF.

This clonotype came up once. The rearrangement uses TRBV27 and TRBJ1-2; no reliable D call. The V gene's germline CDR1 is MNHEY and CDR2 SMNVEV (reference sequence). Trimming left V 5 bases short and J 3 bases short, with 13 bases between. The CDR3 length is 14 residues. The CDR3 coding sequence is TGTGCCAGCAGTCCCGTCGGGCCCCACTATGGCTACACCTTC. Amino acids: CASSPVGPHYGYTF.

This chain joins TRBV6-2 or TRBV6-3 and TRBJ2-1; D gene uncertain. This CDR3 contains 15 residues. Germline V lookup: CDR1 MNHEY, CDR2 SVGEGT. V lost 7 bases and J 1 base, leaving 14 bases between the germline ends. CDR3 DNA sequence: TGTGCCAGCACCATGGACCCGCGATCCTACAATGAGCAGTTCTTC. As protein: CASTMDPRSYNEQFF.

There are many counts of this clonotype. V is TRBV7-2 and J is TRBJ2-7; D unresolved. With 1 base removed from V and 5 bases from J, the gap between germline ends came to 6 bases. The CDR3 loop spans 12 amino acids. Germline lookup yields CDR1 SGHTA and CDR2 FQGNSA. The CDR3 loop reads CASSLDPDEQYF. The DNA of the CDR3 is TGTGCCAGCAGCTTAGACCCTGACGAGCAGTACTTC.